This T cell receptor (beta chain) was captured in a study of blood T cell repertoires in COVID-19. Study-level information: Spain, Italy and the United States supplied samples that represented acute and convalescent COVID-19. Nucleic acid was either cDNA or gDNA, and it came from T cells, B-cell-depleted T cells, or PBMCs.

Authors' analysis steps: Amplifying reference gene primers gave estimates of nucleated cell counts. Produced via immunoSEQ multiplex PCR; TCRdb's table is partial and in-frame only. The V and J calls and clone size come from that table; D and trimming were worked out from the DNA. The sample lists some 400,000 clones; around 84% were seen once. CDR1 SEHNR and CDR2 FQNEAQ come from the germline V gene (reference sequence). This CDR3 has 16 residues. With 5 bases clipped from V and 1 base from J, the junction kept 6 bases outside the gene matches. This sequence was found in a human donor with acute or convalescent COVID-19. The donor label of this sample is uncertain. The V gene is TRBV7-9, the J gene TRBJ1-3, with 9 bases matching TRBD1. The material sequenced was peripheral blood. The CDR3 nucleotides read TGTGCCAGCAGCCCTCGGACAGGGGATTCTGGAAACACCATATATTTT. Its protein product is CASSPRTGDSGNTIYF.